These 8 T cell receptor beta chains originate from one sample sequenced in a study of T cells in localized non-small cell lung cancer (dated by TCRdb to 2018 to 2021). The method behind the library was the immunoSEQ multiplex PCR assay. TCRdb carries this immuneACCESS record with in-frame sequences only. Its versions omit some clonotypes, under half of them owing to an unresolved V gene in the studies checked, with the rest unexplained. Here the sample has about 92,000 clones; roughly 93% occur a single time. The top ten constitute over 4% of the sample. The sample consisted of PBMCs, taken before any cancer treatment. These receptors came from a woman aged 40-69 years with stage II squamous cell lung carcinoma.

The chain's CDR3 is CASSPVSGSSYEQYF. The DNA for the CDR3 is TGTGCCAGCAGTCCCGTTTCGGGAAGCTCCTACGAGCAGTACTTC. The chain carries TRBV27 and TRBJ2-7, with D tentatively TRBD2 (5 bases). CDR1 is MNHEY, CDR2 SMNVEV, per germline (reference sequence). The length of the CDR3 is 15 residues. V was clipped by 5 bases and J by 0 bases, with 14 bases between them.

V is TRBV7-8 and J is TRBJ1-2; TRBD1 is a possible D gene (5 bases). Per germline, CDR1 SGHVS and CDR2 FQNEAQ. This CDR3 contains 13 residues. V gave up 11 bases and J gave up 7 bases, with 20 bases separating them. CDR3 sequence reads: CASLNPGLGGYTF. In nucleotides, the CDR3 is TGTGCCTCCCTAAACCCAGGGTTAGGTGGCTACACCTTC. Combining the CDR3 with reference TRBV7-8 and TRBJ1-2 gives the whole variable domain GAGVSQSPRYKVAKRGQDVALRCDPISGHVSLFWYQQALGQGPEFLTYFQNEAQLDKSGLPSDRFFAERPEGSVSTLKIQRTQQEDSAVYLCASLNPGLGGYTFGSGTRLTVV.

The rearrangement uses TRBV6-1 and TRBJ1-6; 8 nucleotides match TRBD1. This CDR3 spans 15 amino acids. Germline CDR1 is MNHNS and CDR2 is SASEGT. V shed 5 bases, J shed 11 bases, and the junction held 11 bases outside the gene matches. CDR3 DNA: TGTGCCAGCAGTTTAGGACAGGGATATCGCGCACCCCTCCACTTT. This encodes CASSLGQGYRAPLHF.

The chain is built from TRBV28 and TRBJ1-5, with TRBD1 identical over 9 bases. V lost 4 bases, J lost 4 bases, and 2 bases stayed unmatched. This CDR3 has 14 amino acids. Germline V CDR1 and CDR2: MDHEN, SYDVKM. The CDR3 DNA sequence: TGTGCCAGCAGTTACAGGGGGCGGAATCAGCCCCAGCATTTT. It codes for CASSYRGRNQPQHF. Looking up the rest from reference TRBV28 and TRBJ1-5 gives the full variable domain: DVKVTQSSRYLVKRTGEKVFLECVQDMDHENMFWYRQDPGLGLRLIYFSYDVKMKEKGDIPEGYSVSREKKERFSLILESASTNQTSMYLCASSYRGRNQPQHFGDGTRLSIL.

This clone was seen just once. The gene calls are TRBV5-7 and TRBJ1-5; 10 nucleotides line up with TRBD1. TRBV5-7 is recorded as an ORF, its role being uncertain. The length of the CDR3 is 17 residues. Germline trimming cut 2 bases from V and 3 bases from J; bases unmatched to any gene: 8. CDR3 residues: CASSFTRGTGDNQPQHF. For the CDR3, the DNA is TGTGCCAGCAGCTTTACCCGGGGGACAGGGGACAATCAGCCCCAGCATTTT.

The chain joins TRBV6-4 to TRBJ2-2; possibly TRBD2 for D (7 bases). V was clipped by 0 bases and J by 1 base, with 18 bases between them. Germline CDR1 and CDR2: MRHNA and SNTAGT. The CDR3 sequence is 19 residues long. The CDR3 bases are TGTGCCAGCAGTGACTCCCCGATTCGGGGGGCCCTGAACACCGGGGAGCTGTTTTTT. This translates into CASSDSPIRGALNTGELFF.

CDR3 sequence reads: CSVESSGRRNEQFF. The CDR3 DNA reads TGCAGCGTAGAATCTAGCGGGAGAAGAAATGAGCAGTTCTTC. V gene TRBV29-1 combines with J gene TRBJ2-1; 10 nucleotides align to TRBD2. This CDR3 is built from 14 residues. Germline V gene lookup returns CDR1 SQVTM and CDR2 ANQGSEA. Unmatched junction bases numbered 9, after V lost 6 bases and J lost 7 bases.

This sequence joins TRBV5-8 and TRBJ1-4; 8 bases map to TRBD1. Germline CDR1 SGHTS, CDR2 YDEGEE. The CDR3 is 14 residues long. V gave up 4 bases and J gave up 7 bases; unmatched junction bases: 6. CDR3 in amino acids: CASSSGQGREKLFF. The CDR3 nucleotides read TGTGCCAGCAGCAGCGGACAGGGTCGTGAAAAACTGTTTTTT.